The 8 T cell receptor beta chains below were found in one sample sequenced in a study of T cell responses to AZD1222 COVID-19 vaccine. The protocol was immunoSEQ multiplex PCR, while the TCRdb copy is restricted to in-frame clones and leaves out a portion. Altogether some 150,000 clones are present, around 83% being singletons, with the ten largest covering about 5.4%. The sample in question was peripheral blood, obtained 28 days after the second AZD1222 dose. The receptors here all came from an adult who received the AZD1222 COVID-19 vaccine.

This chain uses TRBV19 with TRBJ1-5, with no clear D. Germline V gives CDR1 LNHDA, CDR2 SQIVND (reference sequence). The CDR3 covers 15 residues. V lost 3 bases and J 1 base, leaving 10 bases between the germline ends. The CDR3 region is CASSMDGMSNQPQHF. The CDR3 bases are TGTGCCAGTAGTATGGACGGAATGAGCAATCAGCCCCAGCATTTT.

CDR3 region: CASSYGAYYGYTF. In DNA, the CDR3 is TGTGCCAGCAGTTACGGGGCTTACTATGGCTACACCTTC. This chain connects TRBV6-5 to TRBJ1-2, with TRBD1 as a possible D gene (5 bases). The CDR3 totals 13 residues. The germline gives CDR1 MNHEY, CDR2 SVGAGI. The V end was cut by 2 bases, the J end by 3 bases, with 7 bases between.

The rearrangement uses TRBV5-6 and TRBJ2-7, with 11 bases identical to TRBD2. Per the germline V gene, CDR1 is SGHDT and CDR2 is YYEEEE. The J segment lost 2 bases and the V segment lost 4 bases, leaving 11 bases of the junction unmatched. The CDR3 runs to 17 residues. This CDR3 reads CASSVGVISGRAYEQYF. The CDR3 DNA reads TGTGCCAGCAGCGTGGGCGTAATTAGCGGGAGGGCCTACGAGCAGTACTTC.

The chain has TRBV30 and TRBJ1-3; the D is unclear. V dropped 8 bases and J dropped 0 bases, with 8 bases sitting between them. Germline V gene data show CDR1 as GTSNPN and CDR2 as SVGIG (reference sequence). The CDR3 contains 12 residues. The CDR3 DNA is TGTGCCGGCGGGAGCTCTGGAAACACCATATATTTT. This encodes CAGGSSGNTIYF. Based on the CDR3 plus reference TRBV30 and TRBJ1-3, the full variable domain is SQTIHQWPATLVQPVGSPLSLECTVEGTSNPNLYWYRQAAGRGLQLLFYSVGIGQISSEVPQNLSASRPQDRQFILSSKKLLLSDSGFYLCAGGSSGNTIYFGEGSWLTVV.

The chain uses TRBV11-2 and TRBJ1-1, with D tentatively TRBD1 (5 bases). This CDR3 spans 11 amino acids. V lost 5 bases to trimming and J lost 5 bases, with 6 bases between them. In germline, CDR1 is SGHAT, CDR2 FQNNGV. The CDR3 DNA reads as TGTGCCAGCAGCCGGGGGACTGAAGCTTTCTTT. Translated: CASSRGTEAFF. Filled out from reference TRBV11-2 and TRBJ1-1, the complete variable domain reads EAGVAQSPRYKIIEKRQSVAFWCNPISGHATLYWYQQILGQGPKLLIQFQNNGVVDDSQLPKDRFSAERLKGVDSTLKIQPAKLEDSAVYLCASSRGTEAFFGQGTRLTVV.

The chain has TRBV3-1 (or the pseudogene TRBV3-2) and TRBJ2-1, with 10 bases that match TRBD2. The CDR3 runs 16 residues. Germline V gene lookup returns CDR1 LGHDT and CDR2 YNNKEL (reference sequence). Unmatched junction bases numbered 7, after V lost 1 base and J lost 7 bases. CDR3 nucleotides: TGTGCCAGCAGCCAAGTGATTAGACTAGCGGGTAATGAGCAGTTCTTC. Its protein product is CASSQVIRLAGNEQFF.

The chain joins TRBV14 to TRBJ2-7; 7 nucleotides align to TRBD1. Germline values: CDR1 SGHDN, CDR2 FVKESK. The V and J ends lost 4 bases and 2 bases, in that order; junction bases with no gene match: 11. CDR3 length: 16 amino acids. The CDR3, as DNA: TGTGCCAGCAGCCCGCGGACAGGAGAGCTTACCTACGAGCAGTACTTC. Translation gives CASSPRTGELTYEQYF.

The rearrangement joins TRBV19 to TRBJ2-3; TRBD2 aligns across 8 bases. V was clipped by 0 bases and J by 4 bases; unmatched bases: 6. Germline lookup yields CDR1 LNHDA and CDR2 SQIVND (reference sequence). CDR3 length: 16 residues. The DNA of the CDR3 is TGTGCCAGTAGTATAGATCTCTACGGGAGGGCAGATACGCAGTATTTT. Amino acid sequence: CASSIDLYGRADTQYF. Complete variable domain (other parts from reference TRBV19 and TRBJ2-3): DGGITQSPKYLFRKEGQNVTLSCEQNLNHDAMYWYRQDPGQGLRLIYYSQIVNDFQKGDIAEGYSVSREKKESFPLTVTSAQKNPTAFYLCASSIDLYGRADTQYFGPGTRLTVL.